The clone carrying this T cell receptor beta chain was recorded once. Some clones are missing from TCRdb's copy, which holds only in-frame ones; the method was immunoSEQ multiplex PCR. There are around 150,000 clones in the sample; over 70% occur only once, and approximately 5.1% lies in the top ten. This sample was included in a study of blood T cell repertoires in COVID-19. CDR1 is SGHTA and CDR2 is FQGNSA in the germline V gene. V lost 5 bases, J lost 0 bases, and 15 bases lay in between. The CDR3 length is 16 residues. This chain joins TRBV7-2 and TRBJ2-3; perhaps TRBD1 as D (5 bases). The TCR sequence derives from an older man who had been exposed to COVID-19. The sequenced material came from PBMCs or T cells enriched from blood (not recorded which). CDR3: CASSQRQFASTDTQYF. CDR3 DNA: TGTGCCAGCAGCCAACGACAGTTTGCTAGCACAGATACGCAGTATTTT.